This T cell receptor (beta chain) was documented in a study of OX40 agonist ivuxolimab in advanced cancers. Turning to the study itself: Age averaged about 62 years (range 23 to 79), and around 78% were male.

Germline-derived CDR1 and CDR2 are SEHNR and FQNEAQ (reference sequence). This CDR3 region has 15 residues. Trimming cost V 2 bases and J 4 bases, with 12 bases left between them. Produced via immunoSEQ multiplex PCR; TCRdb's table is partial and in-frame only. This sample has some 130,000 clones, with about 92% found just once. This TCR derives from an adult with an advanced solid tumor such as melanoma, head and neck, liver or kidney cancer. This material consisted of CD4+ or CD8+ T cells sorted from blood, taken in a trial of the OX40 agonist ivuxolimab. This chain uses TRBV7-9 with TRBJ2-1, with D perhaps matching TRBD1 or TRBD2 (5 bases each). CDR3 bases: TGTGCCAGCAGCTTAACCGGGGCGCTATACAATGAGCAGTTCTTC. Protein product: CASSLTGALYNEQFF.